This T cell receptor (beta chain) was recorded in a study of blood T cell repertoires in COVID-19. Study-wide context: Sites across the United States, Italy and Spain contributed samples from acute and convalescent COVID-19. In each case, the material was cDNA or gDNA derived from T cells, B-cell-depleted T cells, or PBMCs.

Original processing notes: Using reference gene primer amplification, nucleated cell counts were estimated. Repertoires were generated with immunoSEQ multiplex PCR, while TCRdb's copy carries only in-frame clones and drops some. D and trimming come from the DNA, and the V and J calls and clone size come from that table. Here the sample spans 470,000 or so clones, 70% to 90% being singletons. The ends were cut back, 1 base at V and 5 bases at J, with 15 bases in the middle. Per germline, CDR1 MGHRA and CDR2 YSYEKL. The CDR3 contains 16 residues. The rearrangement links TRBV4-1 to TRBJ1-5; D unclear. The sequenced sample consisted of peripheral blood. The TCR originated in a human donor in a cohort sampled during active COVID-19. Written as DNA, the CDR3 is TGCGCCAGCAGCCAAGGGCAGACACGACCCGATCAGCCCCAGCATTTT. It encodes CASSQGQTRPDQPQHF.